This entry lists 3 T cell receptor beta chains sequenced from one sample in a study of cytomegalovirus exposure and HLA in healthy donors. TCRdb keeps only in-frame clones here, not all; method: immunoSEQ multiplex PCR. The repertoire includes about 190,000 clones, approximately 88% of them detected once, and around 6.7% sits in the top ten. The material sequenced was PBMCs. These receptors were collected from a man younger than 30 in good health and CMV-seropositive.

A single count supports this clone. This rearrangement joins TRBV29-1 to TRBJ2-4, with a tentative D call TRBD2 (7 bases). Per germline, CDR1 SQVTM and CDR2 ANQGSEA. CDR3 length: 15 residues. The germline V and J ends were trimmed by 6 bases and 0 bases, with 15 bases remaining between them. CDR3 sequence: CSVYEGGVAKNIQYF. In nucleotides, the CDR3 is TGCAGCGTGTACGAGGGGGGGGTAGCCAAAAACATTCAGTACTTC.

CDR3 nucleotides: TGTGCCTGGAACTCTCGGGGGGGAGATCAGCCCCAGCATTTT. It translates to CAWNSRGGDQPQHF. The gene calls are TRBV30 and TRBJ1-5; the D gene is possibly TRBD1 (5 bases). Germline V lookup: CDR1 GTSNPN, CDR2 SVGIG (reference sequence). V gave up 4 bases and J gave up 5 bases, with 15 bases separating them. The CDR3 runs to 14 residues.

The chain joins TRBV7-2 to TRBJ2-1; 7 bases agree with TRBD2. The V gene end was trimmed by 3 bases and the J gene end by 7 bases; junction bases not matched to a gene: 3. Germline CDR1 is SGHTA and CDR2 is FQGNSA. This CDR3 contains 13 residues. Here the CDR3 reads CASSFTGRNEQFF. The CDR3 DNA sequence: TGTGCCAGCAGCTTTACCGGGAGGAATGAGCAGTTCTTC.